This T cell receptor beta chain was retrieved from a study of T-cell reconstitution after alpha-beta-depleted transplantation in children. Study-wide points: A year had passed since transplant, and T-cell counts and diversity by then came mostly from newly produced T cells.

Unique molecular identifiers were used to barcode this TCRbeta library. TCRdb ran MiXCR on the PCR reads and lists one entry per CDR3 protein. The sample holds some 300,000 distinct CDR3 sequences; roughly a tenth are singletons and the top ten take around 7.5%. Germline V gene lookup returns CDR1 DFQATT and CDR2 SNEGSKA (reference sequence). This CDR3 is 16 amino acids long. The J segment lost 3 bases and the V segment lost 1 base, leaving 12 bases of the junction unmatched. The table lists this clonotype with many counts. Its antigen is not known. This receptor was obtained from a boy under two years old with acute myeloid leukemia, due to receive a stem cell transplant. The V and J genes are TRBV20-1 and TRBJ2-7; 7 nucleotides match TRBD2. The sample here was PBMCs, taken before TCRalphabeta/CD19-depleted stem cell transplant. The CDR3 bases are TGCAGTGCTAGAGGCGCGGGAGCGACAGATTTCTACGAGCAGTACTTC. Protein product: CSARGAGATDFYEQYF.